This is a list of T cell receptor beta chains from one sample in a study of blood T cell repertoires in COVID-19. Assay: immunoSEQ multiplex PCR; the TCRdb copy retains only in-frame clones and omits some. This table has over 150,000 clones, about 86% appearing once. Material: PBMCs or T cells enriched from blood (not recorded which). The origin of the receptors is a man aged 35-49 years who had recovered from COVID-19. Each CDR3 is given with its conserved first and last residue. The order of the fields is D gene, J gene, V gene, clone size, CDR3 DNA, CDR3 protein. The D gene is left open where the match is weak. Clone size is shown for a subset of rows, as once, few, many or a class of expanded clone.

. | TRBJ1-4 | TRBV6-5 | . | TGTGCCAGCAGTCAGGGTGGCTTGGAAAAACTGTTTTTT | CASSQGGLEKLFF
TRBD1 | TRBJ1-2 | TRBV11-2 | . | TGTGCCAGCAGCTTACTAAGCGGGACAGGGGAAGGGGGTGGCTACACCTTC | CASSLLSGTGEGGGYTF
. | TRBJ1-1 | TRBV7-2 | . | TGTGCCAGCAGCTTAGATTCATGGAATAGCGGGACTGAAGCTTTCTTT | CASSLDSWNSGTEAFF
. | TRBJ1-2 | TRBV15 | . | TGTGCCACCAGCATTTCACAGGGTTTAGGCTACACCTTC | CATSISQGLGYTF
TRBD1 | TRBJ1-6 | TRBV4-1 | . | TGCGCCAGCAGCCAACCATTTGGGACAGGGGGAATAAATTCACCCCTCCACTTT | CASSQPFGTGGINSPLHF
. | TRBJ1-2 | TRBV30 | few | TGTGCCTGGGGGGTACAGGGCGAGGTAACCCGCGGCTACACCTTC | CAWGVQGEVTRGYTF
TRBD1 | TRBJ1-2 | TRBV19 | . | TGTGCCAGTAGCACCTCCGGGACAGCCATCAACTATGGCTACACCTTC | CASSTSGTAINYGYTF
. | TRBJ1-1 | TRBV4-2 | . | TGTGCCAGCAGCCAGGTGATGAGGGCGAACACTGAAGCTTTCTTT | CASSQVMRANTEAFF
TRBD1 | TRBJ1-6 | TRBV7-9 | . | TGTGCCAGCAGCCTTGGGGCAGGGGGCCCAAATTCACCCCTCCACTTT | CASSLGAGGPNSPLHF
. | TRBJ1-5 | TRBV12-3/TRBV12-4 | . | TGTGCCAGCAGTATTACAGGGTCGGGGCCCCAGCATTTT | CASSITGSGPQHF
TRBD2 | TRBJ2-3 | TRBV15 | . | TGTGCCACCAGCGGTATTCTTAGCGGGGGGCGGACGGATACGCAGTATTTT | CATSGILSGGRTDTQYF
. | TRBJ1-2 | TRBV9 | once | TGTGCCAGCAGCGTAGGGGAGGCCGGCTACACCTTC | CASSVGEAGYTF
. | TRBJ1-1 | TRBV4-3 | few | TGCGCCAGCAGCCAAGGGGGACTGGGCGCTTTCTTT | CASSQGGLGAFF
. | TRBJ2-1 | TRBV14 | . | TGTGCCAGCAGCCCCAGCGGGATGGGGGCCTCCTACAATGAGCAGTTCTTC | CASSPSGMGASYNEQFF
. | TRBJ1-6 | TRBV27 | . | TGTGCCAGCAGTTTCGAGGCAGAGGACAGCAATAATTCACCCCTCCACTTT | CASSFEAEDSNNSPLHF
. | TRBJ1-3 | TRBV9 | . | TGTGCCAGCAGCGTAGATATCTCTGGAAACACCATATATTTT | CASSVDISGNTIYF
. | TRBJ1-1 | TRBV18 | . | TGTGCCAGCTCAAAGACAGATATGAACACTGAAGCTTTCTTT | CASSKTDMNTEAFF
TRBD1 | TRBJ1-1 | TRBV9 | . | TGTGCCAGCAGCGAAGGGACAGGGGGGGCCGTCTCCCAAGCTTTCTTT | CASSEGTGGAVSQAFF
TRBD1 | TRBJ1-5 | TRBV7-8 | . | TGTGCCAGCAGCTTGGGGACAGGGGTGTTAATACAGCCCCAGCATTTT | CASSLGTGVLIQPQHF
TRBD2 | TRBJ2-1 | TRBV6-1 | . | TGTGCCAGCAGTGGGGGAAGGTGGATAGCGGGGAGGAATGAGCAGTTCTTC | CASSGGRWIAGRNEQFF
TRBD1 | TRBJ2-1 | TRBV5-1 | . | TGCGCCAGCAGCACGGACAGGTCGTTGAGCAATGAGCAGTTCTTC | CASSTDRSLSNEQFF
TRBD2 | TRBJ2-3 | TRBV3-1/TRBV3-2 | . | TGTGCCAGCAGCCAAGGGGTACTAGCGGGGGGACCCACAGATACGCAGTATTTT | CASSQGVLAGGPTDTQYF
. | TRBJ1-1 | TRBV3-1/TRBV3-2 | . | TGTGCCAGCAGCCAATCCAGGGGACCACACATGAACACTGAAGCTTTCTTT | CASSQSRGPHMNTEAFF
TRBD1 | TRBJ1-5 | TRBV7-8 | . | TGTGCCAGCAGCTTAAGCGACAGGGTATGGAATCAGCCCCAGCATTTT | CASSLSDRVWNQPQHF
. | TRBJ1-2 | TRBV27 | . | TGTGCCAGCAGTGTAACAGGGCTTTATGGCTACACCTTC | CASSVTGLYGYTF
. | TRBJ1-5 | TRBV5-4 | . | TGTGCCAGCAGCTTGGATCGGCAGCCCCAGCATTTT | CASSLDRQPQHF
. | TRBJ1-4 | TRBV4-3 | . | TGCGCCAGCAGCCAAGGGAGCAGCCGTGAAAAACTGTTTTTT | CASSQGSSREKLFF
TRBD1 | TRBJ1-1 | TRBV5-6 | . | TGTGCCAGCAGCTTGTACAGGGGGGAATACACTGAAGCTTTCTTT | CASSLYRGEYTEAFF
TRBD1 | TRBJ1-4 | TRBV23-1 | . | TGCGCCAGCAGTCACCCTAGCGGGGGGACAGGGACTAATGAAAAACTGTTTTTT | CASSHPSGGTGTNEKLFF
. | TRBJ1-1 | TRBV6-1 | once | TGTGCCAGCAGTGAAGTCGGGAACACTGAAGCTTTCTTT | CASSEVGNTEAFF
TRBD1 | TRBJ1-2 | TRBV4-1 | . | TGCGCCAGCAGCCAAGAGGGGACAGGGGGCCACTATGGCTACACCTTC | CASSQEGTGGHYGYTF
. | TRBJ1-3 | TRBV9 | . | TGTGCCAGCAGCGTAGTGGAGGGATTCTCTGGAAACACCATATATTTT | CASSVVEGFSGNTIYF
TRBD2 | TRBJ2-2 | TRBV10-3 | . | TGTGCCATCAGGGTAGCGGGGGGGCCCTCCGGGGAGCTGTTTTTT | CAIRVAGGPSGELFF
. | TRBJ2-7 | TRBV14 | . | TGTGCCAGCAGTCAAGGTTTCGGGAGAGGCTACGAGCAGTACTTC | CASSQGFGRGYEQYF
TRBD1 | TRBJ2-5 | TRBV4-2 | . | TGTGCCAGCTTAGGATTAACCGGGACAGGTATTGGAGAGACCCAGTACTTC | CASLGLTGTGIGETQYF
TRBD1 | TRBJ2-2 | TRBV6-5 | . | TGTGCCGGCCGAACAGGGGGAGACACCGGGGAGCTGTTTTTT | CAGRTGGDTGELFF
. | TRBJ1-4 | TRBV7-9 | once | TGTGCCAGCAGCTTAGATTCCCCCGCAACTAATGAAAAACTGTTTTTT | CASSLDSPATNEKLFF
TRBD1 | TRBJ1-2 | TRBV6-6 | . | TGTGCCAGCAGCTCCACCGACAGGGCACCAGGCGGCTACACCTTC | CASSSTDRAPGGYTF
. | TRBJ1-2 | TRBV6-4 | . | TGTGCCAGCAGTGACACCTTAGGGGCTGGCTACACCTTC | CASSDTLGAGYTF
. | TRBJ1-2 | TRBV27 | . | TGTGCCAGCAGTTCAAGGGGAGGGCAGCACTATGGCTACACCTTC | CASSSRGGQHYGYTF